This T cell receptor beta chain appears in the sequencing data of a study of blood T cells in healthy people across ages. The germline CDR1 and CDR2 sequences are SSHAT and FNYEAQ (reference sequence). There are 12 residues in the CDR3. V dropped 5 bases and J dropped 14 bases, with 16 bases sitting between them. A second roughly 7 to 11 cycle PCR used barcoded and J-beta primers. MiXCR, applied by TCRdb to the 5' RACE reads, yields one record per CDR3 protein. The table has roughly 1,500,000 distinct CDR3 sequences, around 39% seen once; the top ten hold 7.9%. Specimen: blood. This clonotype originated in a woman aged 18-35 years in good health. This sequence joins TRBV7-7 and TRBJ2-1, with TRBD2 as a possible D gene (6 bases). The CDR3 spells CASSPTRDVKFF. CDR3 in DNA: TGTGCCAGCAGCCCCACGCGGGATGTAAAGTTCTTC. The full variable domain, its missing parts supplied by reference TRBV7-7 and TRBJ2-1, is GAGVSQSPRYKVTKRGQDVTLRCDPISSHATLYWYQQALGQGPEFLTYFNYEAQPDKSGLPSDRFSAERPEGSISTLTIQRTEQRDSAMYRCASSPTRDVKFFGPGTRLTVL.